These T cell receptor beta chains were read from a single sample in a study of CD8 T cells in Susac syndrome. TCRdb redid the calling of the immunoSEQ multiplex PCR reads with MiXCR, one entry per CDR3 protein. Of some 220,000 distinct CDR3 sequences listed, nearly 97% are singletons. Specimen: CD4+ T cells from PBMCs. These receptors originate from a human donor with multiple sclerosis. Each CDR3 is given with its conserved first and last residue. The D gene is left open where the match is weak. Not all rows give a size; the values are once, few, many and, for expanded clones, a class.

TRBJ2-3 | TRBD2 | - | TRBV30 | CAWSGLAGGTDTQYF | TGTGCCTGGAGTGGACTAGCGGGAGGCACAGATACGCAGTATTTT
TRBJ2-7 | TRBD1 | once | TRBV20-1 | CSAYRGMSYEQYF | TGCAGTGCTTACAGGGGCATGAGCTACGAGCAGTACTTC
TRBJ1-5 | - | - | TRBV13 | CASSLVSLNAGNQPQHF | TGTGCCAGCAGCTTAGTGAGTCTGAATGCGGGGAATCAGCCCCAGCATTTT
TRBJ2-4 | - | - | TRBV12-3/TRBV12-4 | CASSPGGYIQYF | TGTGCCAGCAGCCCTGGGGGGTACATTCAGTACTTC
TRBJ2-7 | - | - | TRBV3-1 | CASSPSGTHYEQYF | TGTGCCAGCAGCCCCTCCGGGACACACTACGAGCAGTACTTC
TRBJ2-5 | TRBD2 | - | TRBV9 | CASSYSGTGRETQYF | TGTGCCAGCAGTTATAGCGGGACGGGTCGAGAGACCCAGTACTTC
TRBJ2-1 | - | - | TRBV9 | CASSPHSGDEQFF | TGTGCCAGCAGCCCTCATTCCGGTGATGAGCAGTTCTTC
TRBJ1-6 | - | - | TRBV7-3 | CASSLIAGHSPLHF | TGTGCCAGCAGCTTAATAGCGGGTCATTCACCCCTCCACTTT
TRBJ2-3 | - | - | TRBV7-2 | CASSFLERRRDTQYF | TGTGCCAGCAGCTTTTTGGAGCGGAGACGGGATACGCAGTATTTT
TRBJ1-1 | - | - | TRBV25-1 | CASISSGNTEAFF | TGTGCCAGCATAAGCAGCGGGAACACTGAAGCTTTCTTT
TRBJ2-7 | TRBD2 | once | TRBV28 | CASSLGGRAHEQYF | TGTGCCAGCAGTTTAGGAGGGAGGGCCCACGAGCAGTACTTC
TRBJ2-2 | TRBD1 | - | TRBV5-6 | CASSRRGYTGELFF | TGTGCCAGCAGCCGCAGGGGGTACACCGGGGAGCTGTTTTTT
TRBJ1-6 | - | - | TRBV20-1 | CSARIQGASLYNSPLHF | TGCAGTGCTAGGATCCAGGGTGCGTCCCTATATAATTCACCCCTCCACTTT
TRBJ2-5 | - | - | TRBV18 | CASSGGRETQYF | TGTGCCAGCTCAGGGGGCCGAGAGACCCAGTACTTC
TRBJ1-3 | TRBD1 | - | TRBV29-1 | CSVLTRDRSAGNTIYF | TGCAGCGTTTTAACCCGGGACAGGTCGGCTGGAAACACCATATATTTT
TRBJ2-3 | - | - | TRBV30 | CAWRWAGNTDTQYF | TGTGCCTGGAGGTGGGCGGGAAACACAGATACGCAGTATTTT
TRBJ2-2 | - | - | TRBV20-1 | CSALYVGRSGELFF | TGCAGTGCTCTCTATGTAGGGCGGAGCGGGGAGCTGTTTTTT
TRBJ2-3 | TRBD1 | - | TRBV7-9 | CASSRTGTGGRDTQYF | TGTGCCAGCAGCCGGACCGGGACAGGGGGCAGAGATACGCAGTATTTT
TRBJ2-1 | TRBD2 | - | TRBV5-1 | CASRLAGGDEQFF | TGCGCCAGCAGGCTAGCGGGAGGTGATGAGCAGTTCTTC
TRBJ2-3 | - | - | TRBV9 | CASSVDRGTDTQYF | TGTGCCAGCAGCGTCGACCGTGGGACAGATACGCAGTATTTT
TRBJ2-1 | - | - | TRBV7-3 | CASSSDSSYNEQFF | TGTGCCAGCAGCTCGGACAGCTCCTACAATGAGCAGTTCTTC
TRBJ1-5 | TRBD1 | - | TRBV7-9 | CASSTGQGWPQHF | TGTGCCAGCAGCACAGGACAGGGTTGGCCCCAGCATTTT
TRBJ2-7 | - | - | TRBV11-2 | CASSPGSGSPYEQYF | TGTGCCAGCAGCCCAGGATCGGGGTCCCCCTACGAGCAGTACTTC